A single sample gave rise to the 5 T cell receptor beta chains below, sequenced in a study of T cells expressing NK-cell markers. From its re-call of the 5' RACE reads, TCRdb lists each CDR3 protein once, without DNA. The sample table includes almost 450,000 distinct CDR3 sequences. Sequenced input: blood T cells: a sorted CD56 or NKG2C T cell subset, CD4+ or CD8+ T cells, or bulk PBMC T cells (not recorded which). These receptors were taken from a woman aged 18 to 75 in good health.

The V and J genes are TRBV4-3 and TRBJ1-1. This CDR3 has 14 residues. Germline-derived CDR1 and CDR2 are LGHNA and YSLEER. This CDR3 is CASSQGGPRTEAFF.

This CDR3 reads CASSLFGQGQFF. The chain employs TRBV28 and TRBJ2-1; as DNA is missing, the TRBD1 call by TCRdb cannot be tested. The CDR3 is made up of 12 amino acids. Germline V gene data show CDR1 as MDHEN and CDR2 as SYDVKM.

CDR3 loop: CASSLSGQGVFVTEAFF. The chain is built from TRBV27 and TRBJ1-1; TCRdb's D gene call, TRBD1, goes unchecked for lack of DNA. The CDR3 runs to 17 residues. Germline-derived CDR1 and CDR2 are MNHEY and SMNVEV (reference sequence).

The J gene is TRBJ1-1, the V gene TRBV25-1; TCRdb designates TRBD1, a call that cannot be tested without DNA. CDR3 length equals 14 residues. Germline CDR1 MGHDK, CDR2 SYGVNS. This chain's CDR3 is CASSRQGSRTEAFF. Full variable domain (remainder filled in from reference TRBV25-1 and TRBJ1-1): EADIYQTPRYLVIGTGKKITLECSQTMGHDKMYWYQQDPGMELHLIHYSYGVNSTEKGDLSSESTVSRIRTEHFPLTLESARPSHTSQYLCASSRQGSRTEAFFGQGTRLTVV.

The genes are TRBV5-1 and TRBJ2-7; TCRdb calls TRBD2, which cannot be checked without DNA. Germline CDR1 and CDR2: SGHRS and YFSETQ. The CDR3 consists of 13 residues. The CDR3 sequence: CASSFGSGVEQYF.